The 11 T cell receptor beta chains presented below share a single source sample, sequenced in a study of blood T cell repertoires in COVID-19. Generated by immunoSEQ multiplex PCR, the TCRdb table keeps only in-frame clones and is missing some. The sample has 65,000 or so clones, about nine tenths seen once. The specimen was peripheral blood. The receptors were sampled from a human donor with acute or convalescent COVID-19. The donor label of this sample is uncertain.

The chain uses TRBV27 and TRBJ1-1; 11 bases are a match to TRBD1. CDR1 and CDR2 from the germline V gene are MNHEY and SMNVEV (reference sequence). The CDR3 is 16 amino acids. V was clipped by 6 bases and J by 7 bases; unmatched bases: 13. Here the CDR3 reads CASRRTGGAWRIEAFF. Written as DNA, the CDR3 is TGTGCCAGCAGGCGGACAGGGGGCGCCTGGAGGATTGAAGCTTTCTTT.

The chain recombines TRBV5-5 with TRBJ1-5; 7 bases align to TRBD1. The length of the CDR3 is 14 residues. From germline, CDR1 is SGHKS and CDR2 YYEKEE (reference sequence). V was pared by 0 bases and J by 7 bases, with 4 bases of the junction left unmatched. The CDR3 coding sequence is TGTGCCAGCAGCTTGGAGACAGGGCGACAGCCCCAGCATTTT. Amino acid sequence: CASSLETGRQPQHF.

J is TRBJ1-6 and V is TRBV7-9; D perhaps matches TRBD1 (5 bases). The germline gives CDR1 SEHNR, CDR2 FQNEAQ (reference sequence). Trimming took off 1 base at V and 7 bases at J, with 8 bases between the two ends. The CDR3 contains 14 residues. CDR3 sequence reads: CASSLGTRNSPLHF. The CDR3 nucleotides read TGTGCCAGCAGCTTAGGGACACGGAATTCACCCCTCCACTTT.

DNA of the CDR3: TGTGCCAGCAGCTTATCCGGTGAAGAGACCCAGTACTTC. Its protein is CASSLSGEETQYF. The genes are TRBV7-9 and TRBJ2-5; no firm D call. The CDR3 covers 13 residues. V was cut by 2 bases and J by 3 bases, with 7 bases left in between. Germline-derived CDR1 and CDR2 are SEHNR and FQNEAQ (reference sequence).

The chain combines TRBV11-2 with TRBJ1-1, with 7 bases lining up with TRBD1. Unmatched junction bases numbered 7, after V lost 4 bases and J lost 2 bases. Looked up from germline, CDR1 is SGHAT and CDR2 is FQNNGV. CDR3 length: 15 residues. The CDR3 DNA is TGTGCCAGCAGCTCAAGGACAGGACGTAACACTGAAGCTTTCTTT. Translation gives CASSSRTGRNTEAFF.

The CDR3 nucleotides are TGTGCCATCAGAAGCACTAGCGGGAGGGCAGGAGATACGCAGTATTTT. Residues: CAIRSTSGRAGDTQYF. This chain joins TRBV10-3 and TRBJ2-3; 13 bases match TRBD2. This CDR3 is built from 16 residues. V was pared by 6 bases and J by 5 bases, with 8 bases of the junction left unmatched. Germline CDR1 reads ENHRY; CDR2 reads SYGVKD.

The sample holds a few counts of this clone. The chain carries TRBV6-1 and TRBJ1-5; 8 bases fit TRBD1. This CDR3 contains 17 residues. Per germline, CDR1 MNHNS and CDR2 SASEGT. V trimming: 0 bases; J trimming: 1 base; junction bases outside the gene matches: 5. CDR3 DNA sequence: TGTGCCAGCAGTGAAGCGGCAGGGGGCTGGAGCAATCAGCCCCAGCATTTT. As protein: CASSEAAGGWSNQPQHF.

The chain couples TRBV2 to TRBJ1-5; TRBD1 matches at 8 bases. The ends lost 5 bases at V and 1 base at J; junction bases unmatched: 7. The CDR3 contains 16 residues. Germline V lookup: CDR1 SNHLY, CDR2 FYNNEI. For the CDR3, the DNA is TGTGCCAGCAGTTTAACGGACAGGGTCAGCAATCAGCCCCAGCATTTT. Protein sequence: CASSLTDRVSNQPQHF.

The J gene is TRBJ2-7, the V gene TRBV21-1; TRBD1 reflects the table's D call only, with no check against the DNA. TRBV21-1 is a listed pseudogene. CDR3 length: 14 amino acids. CDR3 sequence (DNA): TGTGCCAGCAAATCAGGGCGGAACTCCTACGAGCAGTACTTC. As protein: CASKSGRNSYEQYF.

V and J are TRBV2 and TRBJ2-3; D is ambiguous. This CDR3 is 14 amino acids long. V dropped 9 bases and J dropped 0 bases, with 13 bases sitting between them. CDR1 is SNHLY, CDR2 FYNNEI, per germline. DNA for the CDR3: TGTGCCAGGAACCCCGTAGCTAGCACAGATACGCAGTATTTT. Its translation is CARNPVASTDTQYF.

The V gene is TRBV19, the J gene TRBJ1-5, with D possibly matching TRBD1 (6 bases). The CDR3 is 15 amino acids. Trimming stripped 5 bases from V and 9 bases from J, with 20 bases between. CDR1 and CDR2 from the germline V gene are LNHDA and SQIVND (reference sequence). This CDR3 is CASSAPTGSIAPQHF. DNA of the CDR3: TGTGCCAGTAGTGCGCCGACAGGCAGTATAGCGCCCCAGCATTTT.